One and the same sample provided the 4 T cell receptor beta chains below, sequenced in a study of blood T cell repertoires in COVID-19. Produced via immunoSEQ multiplex PCR; TCRdb's table is partial and in-frame only. The top ten clones hold about 3% of a sample with about 54,000 clones, around nine tenths of them seen once. Material: peripheral blood. These receptor sequences come from a human donor in a cohort sampled during active COVID-19.

The V gene is TRBV4-2, the J gene TRBJ2-4; D might be TRBD1 (6 bases). CDR3 length: 19 residues. The germline CDR1 and CDR2 sequences are LGHNA and YNFKEQ. V lost 0 bases and J lost 3, with 21 bases in between. In DNA, the CDR3 is TGTGCCAGCAGCCAAGAGGGGACACCACGGTCGTTTGGCAAAAACATTCAGTACTTC. It encodes CASSQEGTPRSFGKNIQYF.

The rearrangement joins TRBV6-5 to TRBJ2-3; D may be TRBD2 (6 bases). The V gene lost 6 bases and the J gene lost 2 bases, with 12 bases spanning the gap. From germline, CDR1 is MNHEY and CDR2 SVGAGI. This CDR3 comprises 14 residues. CDR3 protein: CASRGGRFTDTQYF. CDR3 DNA: TGTGCCAGCAGAGGAGGGCGGTTCACAGATACGCAGTATTTT.

In this sample, this clone turned up a few times. This rearrangement joins TRBV19 to TRBJ1-5; D is ambiguous. Germline lookup yields CDR1 LNHDA and CDR2 SQIVND (reference sequence). V was shortened by 5 bases and J by 2 bases, with 10 bases between the two germline ends. The CDR3 contains 14 residues. CDR3 in amino acids: CASSWPGGNQPQHF. As DNA, the CDR3 is TGTGCCAGTAGTTGGCCGGGAGGCAATCAGCCCCAGCATTTT.

This clone was observed a few times. For the CDR3, the DNA is TGTGCCAGCCAGGGACTAGCGGGGGACACCGGGGAGCTGTTTTTT. It encodes CASQGLAGDTGELFF. The rearrangement joins TRBV6-4 to TRBJ2-2, with 14 bases matching TRBD2. CDR3 length: 15 residues. The ends lost 8 bases at V and 3 bases at J; junction bases unmatched: 2. CDR1 is MRHNA, CDR2 SNTAGT, per germline.